This record concerns one TCR beta chain sequence. Sequencing was performed with immunoSEQ multiplex PCR; in TCRdb, only in-frame clones are kept and a portion is missing. This sample carries fewer than 450,000 clones, about 89% of them seen once, and the ten largest clones take about 6%. This CDR3 is 15 amino acids long. The V gene end was trimmed by 7 bases and the J gene end by 5 bases; junction bases not matched to a gene: 13. Germline loops: CDR1 MDHEN, CDR2 SYDVKM. This entry is derived from a study of blood T cell repertoires in COVID-19. Across the study: PBMCs, B-cell-depleted T cells, or T cells were the source of the cDNA or gDNA that made up the material.

Seattle-derived patients entered the study during active infection and were followed longitudinally. This clonotype was sampled from a woman in her forties or fifties with COVID-19, enrolled during active disease. Sequenced sample: peripheral blood. V gene TRBV28 combines with J gene TRBJ2-7, with TRBD1 identical over 8 bases. The CDR3 protein is CASTLGRQGAHEQYF. For the CDR3, the DNA is TGTGCCAGCACCCTCGGGCGGCAGGGGGCCCACGAGCAGTACTTC.